Listed below are T cell receptor beta chains from one sample, sequenced in a study of blood T cell repertoires in COVID-19. TCRdb's table, derived via immunoSEQ multiplex PCR, lists solely in-frame clones and lacks some. The sample yields around 99,000 clones, approximately 80% seen once. Input material: peripheral blood. The receptors originated from a woman older than 75 with active or convalescent COVID-19. CDR3s include the opening cysteine and the closing phenylalanine or tryptophan. The D gene is left open where the match is weak. Clone size, where shown, is once, few, many, or a class for clones that have expanded.

D	size	J	V	CDR3	DNA
TRBD2	NA	TRBJ2-7	TRBV18	CASSPRGAGGYEQYF	TGTGCCAGCTCACCCCGGGGAGCGGGAGGCTACGAGCAGTACTTC
NA	NA	TRBJ2-1	TRBV30	CAWRVVGPYNEQFF	TGTGCCTGGAGGGTCGTGGGCCCCTACAATGAGCAGTTCTTC
NA	NA	TRBJ1-5	TRBV9	CASSVEGGRQPQHF	TGTGCCAGCAGCGTAGAGGGTGGGAGGCAGCCCCAGCATTTT
TRBD2	NA	TRBJ2-1	TRBV3-1/TRBV3-2	CASSHGTSGRGSYNEQFF	TGTGCCAGCAGCCACGGGACTAGCGGGAGAGGGTCCTACAATGAGCAGTTCTTC
TRBD2	NA	TRBJ2-3	TRBV20-1	CSASRSSGISTDTQYF	TGCAGTGCTAGTCGCTCTAGCGGGATATCCACAGATACGCAGTATTTT
TRBD1	once	TRBJ2-7	TRBV14	CASSPPGQLSYEQYF	TGTGCCAGCAGCCCACCGGGACAGCTTTCCTACGAGCAGTACTTC
NA	NA	TRBJ1-6	TRBV6-5	CASKRGPYNSPLHF	TGTGCCAGCAAGCGGGGCCCCTATAATTCACCCCTCCACTTT
NA	once	TRBJ2-2	TRBV7-2	CASSLASTGELFF	TGTGCCAGCAGCTTAGCTAGCACCGGGGAGCTGTTTTTT
NA	NA	TRBJ1-3	TRBV19	CASSWTVPPLSAGNTIYF	TGTGCCAGTAGTTGGACTGTCCCGCCGTTAAGCGCTGGAAACACCATATATTTT
TRBD1	NA	TRBJ1-4	TRBV5-1	CASSFRQGIEKLFF	TGCGCCAGCAGCTTCCGACAGGGGATTGAAAAACTGTTTTTT